The 20 T cell receptor beta chains given below trace back to one sample, sequenced in a study of blood T cell repertoires in COVID-19. Assay: immunoSEQ multiplex PCR; the TCRdb copy retains only in-frame clones and omits some. The sample shows roughly 120,000 clones, about 80% of them seen only once. Sequenced input: peripheral blood. Every receptor here comes from a woman older than 75 with active or convalescent COVID-19.

This chain's CDR3 is CASSLKRTEGDTQYF. CDR3 nucleotides: TGCGCCAGCAGCTTGAAGCGAACGGAAGGAGATACGCAGTATTTT. The chain joins TRBV5-1 to TRBJ2-3; no clear D gene. The length of the CDR3 is 15 residues. The V gene's germline CDR1 is SGHRS and CDR2 YFSETQ. V was clipped by 1 base and J by 5 bases, with 14 bases between them.

The chain uses TRBV19 and TRBJ2-1, with TRBD2 matching 7 bases. This CDR3 has 15 amino acids. J gave up 3 bases and V 7 bases, and 9 bases lay outside the gene matches. CDR1 and CDR2 (germline): LNHDA, SQIVND (reference sequence). CDR3 in amino acids: CASTPGGRGYNEQFF. Written as DNA, the CDR3 is TGTGCCAGTACCCCCGGCGGGAGAGGCTACAATGAGCAGTTCTTC.

The CDR3: CASSLDSGSYNEQFF. In DNA form, the CDR3 reads TGTGCCAGCAGCTTAGATTCCGGCTCCTACAATGAGCAGTTCTTC. The chain links TRBV11-2 to TRBJ2-1; D is ambiguous. Trimming took off 0 bases at V and 0 bases at J, with 6 bases between the two ends. The CDR3 spans 15 residues. CDR1 SGHAT and CDR2 FQNNGV come from the germline V gene.

There are a few counts of this clone. The CDR3 reads CASSQEGVPYNEQFF. The CDR3 nucleotides are TGCGCCAGCAGCCAAGAAGGGGTCCCCTACAATGAGCAGTTCTTC. The chain is built from TRBV4-3 and TRBJ2-1; D might be TRBD1 (5 bases). The germline gives CDR1 LGHNA, CDR2 YSLEER. Trimming removed 0 bases from V and 2 bases from J, with 8 bases in between. The CDR3 is made up of 15 amino acids.

This clone was seen more than once but under ten times. The chain joins TRBV4-2 to TRBJ2-1; 13 nucleotides align to TRBD2. V shed 4 bases, J shed 0 bases, and the junction held 3 bases outside the gene matches. The CDR3 loop spans 17 amino acids. CDR1 and CDR2 from the germline V gene are LGHNA and YNFKEQ. The CDR3 DNA reads as TGTGCCAGCAGCCCAGGACTAGCGGGAGACTCCTACAATGAGCAGTTCTTC. Translating gives CASSPGLAGDSYNEQFF.

The DNA for the CDR3 is TGTGCCAGCAGCTTAGTCCCTACGGGTTACCCCTCCTACGAGCAGTACTTC. This codes for CASSLVPTGYPSYEQYF. The chain employs TRBV7-2 and TRBJ2-7, with no clear D. The V end was cut by 1 base, the J end by 0 bases, with 16 bases between. This CDR3 region has 17 residues. Per germline, CDR1 SGHTA and CDR2 FQGNSA.

CDR3: CASSPTAASNSPLHF. The CDR3 DNA sequence: TGCGCCAGCAGCCCCACGGCGGCTAGTAATTCACCCCTCCACTTT. V is TRBV5-1 and J is TRBJ1-6, with D uncertain. Germline CDR1 reads SGHRS; CDR2 reads YFSETQ. CDR3 length equals 15 residues. Trimming removed 4 bases from V and 6 bases from J, with 14 bases in between.

The rearrangement links TRBV30 to TRBJ1-1; D perhaps matches TRBD1 (6 bases). Deletions cut 5 bases from V and 3 bases from J, with 16 bases between. The length of the CDR3 is 14 residues. Looked up from germline, CDR1 is GTSNPN and CDR2 is SVGIG (reference sequence). The CDR3 loop reads CAWEPGHGYTEAFF. The CDR3, as DNA: TGTGCCTGGGAACCGGGACACGGTTACACTGAAGCTTTCTTT.

The chain couples TRBV19 to TRBJ2-2; D gene unclear. Trimming stripped 2 bases from V and 4 bases from J, with 8 bases between. This CDR3 is built from 14 residues. From germline, CDR1 is LNHDA and CDR2 SQIVND (reference sequence). The CDR3 coding sequence is TGTGCCAGTAGTATATATACATTCACCGGGGAGCTGTTTTTT. Its translation is CASSIYTFTGELFF.

CDR3 sequence reads: CASSSPPETYEQYF. The DNA for the CDR3 is TGCGCCAGCAGCTCCCCCCCGGAGACCTACGAGCAGTACTTC. This rearrangement joins TRBV5-1 to TRBJ2-7; unclear D gene. The germline V and J ends were trimmed by 3 bases and 2 bases, with 12 bases remaining between them. Germline values: CDR1 SGHRS, CDR2 YFSETQ. This CDR3 spans 14 amino acids.

The V call is TRBV27, the J call TRBJ1-2, with D hard to call. Trimming took 5 bases from V and 6 from J, leaving 16 bases between them. The CDR3 sequence is 14 residues long. The germline V gene encodes CDR1 MNHEY and CDR2 SMNVEV (reference sequence). The DNA of the CDR3 is TGTGCCAGCAGTCAAAGAATGGAGTTCAATGGCTACACCTTC. Residues: CASSQRMEFNGYTF.

The CDR3: CASSPTHTGELFF. In DNA form, the CDR3 reads TGTGCCAGCAGCCCCACTCACACCGGGGAGCTGTTTTTT. V is TRBV7-2 and J is TRBJ2-2; D gene uncertain. The CDR3 is made up of 13 amino acids. V lost 5 bases and J 3 bases, leaving 7 bases between the germline ends. CDR1 is SGHTA, CDR2 FQGNSA, per germline.

The chain joins TRBV19 to TRBJ1-1; no firm D call. With 9 bases removed from V and 0 bases from J, the gap between germline ends came to 5 bases. CDR1 is LNHDA, CDR2 SQIVND, per germline (reference sequence). The CDR3 is 11 residues long. The chain's CDR3 is CASRLNTEAFF. In nucleotides, the CDR3 is TGTGCCAGCCGGTTGAACACTGAAGCTTTCTTT.

At least ten counts were recorded for this clone. Here the CDR3 reads CASSKREGPYEQYF. The CDR3 nucleotides read TGCGCCAGCAGTAAGCGGGAGGGCCCGTACGAGCAGTACTTC. The genes are TRBV5-1 and TRBJ2-7, with 10 bases fitting TRBD2. CDR1 and CDR2 from the germline V gene are SGHRS and YFSETQ. V shed 5 bases, J shed 4 bases, and the junction held 6 bases outside the gene matches. This CDR3 comprises 14 residues. Full variable domain (outside the CDR3, taken from reference TRBV5-1 and TRBJ2-7): KAGVTQTPRYLIKTRGQQVTLSCSPISGHRSVSWYQQTPGQGLQFLFEYFSETQRNKGNFPGRFSGRQFSNSRSEMNVSTLELGDSALYLCASSKREGPYEQYFGPGTRLTVT.

In DNA form, the CDR3 reads TGTGCCAGCAGCAACCCCCCAGGGCGGGAAGGCTACACCTTC. It is translated as CASSNPPGREGYTF. J is TRBJ1-2 and V is TRBV6-5; TRBD1 is a possible D gene (5 bases). Trimming took off 6 bases at V and 8 bases at J, with 19 bases between the two ends. The CDR3 sequence is 14 residues long. Germline V lookup: CDR1 MNHEY, CDR2 SVGAGI.

The chain joins TRBV28 to TRBJ2-3, with 10 bases that match TRBD1. Germline assignment: CDR1 MDHEN and CDR2 SYDVKM. V lost 4 bases, J lost 3 bases, and 7 bases stayed unmatched. This CDR3 has 16 residues. CDR3 in amino acids: CASSSPTGGITDTQYF. DNA of the CDR3: TGTGCCAGCAGTTCACCGACAGGGGGCATAACAGATACGCAGTATTTT. The full variable domain, with the rest looked up from reference TRBV28 and TRBJ2-3, is DVKVTQSSRYLVKRTGEKVFLECVQDMDHENMFWYRQDPGLGLRLIYFSYDVKMKEKGDIPEGYSVSREKKERFSLILESASTNQTSMYLCASSSPTGGITDTQYFGPGTRLTVL.

The chain joins TRBV7-2 to TRBJ2-7; D perhaps matches TRBD1 (5 bases). The CDR3 extends over 13 amino acids. Looked up from germline, CDR1 is SGHTA and CDR2 is FQGNSA. Deletions cut 5 bases from V and 6 bases from J, with 14 bases between. For the CDR3, the DNA is TGTGCCAGCAGCCCATACCCTCAGGGCGAGCAGTACTTC. This translates into CASSPYPQGEQYF.

Worth noting for this clone: Mismatch with germline at one junction end may stem from a read error. J is TRBJ2-1 and V is TRBV7-9, with D possibly being TRBD2 (6 bases). The germline V gene encodes CDR1 SEHNR and CDR2 FQNEAQ (reference sequence). CDR3 size: 15 residues. The CDR3 DNA reads TGTGCCAGCAGCTTACCCTGGGACTCCTTCAATGAGCAGTTCTTC. Translating gives CASSLPWDSFNEQFF.

The chain links TRBV28 to TRBJ2-5; D possibly corresponds to TRBD1 (5 bases). V lost 5 bases, J lost 7 bases, and 17 bases lay in between. Germline assignment: CDR1 MDHEN and CDR2 SYDVKM. CDR3 size: 14 residues. The CDR3 DNA reads TGTGCCAGCAGTAGGGCAGGGATCAGTGTGACCCAGTACTTC. Its translation: CASSRAGISVTQYF.

The genes are TRBV5-6 and TRBJ1-1; D might be TRBD1 (5 bases). The germline gives CDR1 SGHDT, CDR2 YYEEEE. The ends were cut back, 0 bases at V and 5 bases at J, with 8 bases in the middle. The CDR3 has 13 amino acids. CDR3 coding DNA: TGTGCCAGCAGCTTGGGGGAGGGGACTGAAGCTTTCTTT. Its protein product is CASSLGEGTEAFF.